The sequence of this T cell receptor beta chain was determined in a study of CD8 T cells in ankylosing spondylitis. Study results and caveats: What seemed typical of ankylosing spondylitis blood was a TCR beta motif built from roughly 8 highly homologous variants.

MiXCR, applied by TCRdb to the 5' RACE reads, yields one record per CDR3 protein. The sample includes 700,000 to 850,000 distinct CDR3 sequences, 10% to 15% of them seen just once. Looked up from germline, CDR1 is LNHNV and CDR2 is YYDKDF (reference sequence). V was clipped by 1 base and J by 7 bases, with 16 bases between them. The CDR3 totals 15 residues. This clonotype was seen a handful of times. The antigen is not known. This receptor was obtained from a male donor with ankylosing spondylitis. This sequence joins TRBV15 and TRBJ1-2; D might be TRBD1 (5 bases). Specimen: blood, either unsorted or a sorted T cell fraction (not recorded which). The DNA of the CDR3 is TGTGCCACCAGCAGAGCGACAGCCTTGGGGGGTGGCTACACCTTC. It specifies CATSRATALGGGYTF.